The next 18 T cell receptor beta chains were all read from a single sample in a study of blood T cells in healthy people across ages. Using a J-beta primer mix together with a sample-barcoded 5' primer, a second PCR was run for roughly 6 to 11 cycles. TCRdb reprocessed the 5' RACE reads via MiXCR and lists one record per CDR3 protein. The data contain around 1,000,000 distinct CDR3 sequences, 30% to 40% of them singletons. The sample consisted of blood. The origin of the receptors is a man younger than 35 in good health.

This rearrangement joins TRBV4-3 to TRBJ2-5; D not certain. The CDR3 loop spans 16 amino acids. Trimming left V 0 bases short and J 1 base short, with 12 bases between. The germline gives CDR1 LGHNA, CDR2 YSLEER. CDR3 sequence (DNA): TGCGCCAGCAGCCAAGACGTCCGGGCCGCCCAAGAGACCCAGTACTTC. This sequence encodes CASSQDVRAAQETQYF.

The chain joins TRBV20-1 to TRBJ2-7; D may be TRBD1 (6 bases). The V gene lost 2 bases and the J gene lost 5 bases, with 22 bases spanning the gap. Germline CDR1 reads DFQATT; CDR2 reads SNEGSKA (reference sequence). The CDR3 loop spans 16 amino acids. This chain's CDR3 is CSARRPGVVIGNEQYF. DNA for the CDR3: TGCAGTGCTAGAAGGCCAGGGGTTGTGATCGGTAACGAGCAGTACTTC.

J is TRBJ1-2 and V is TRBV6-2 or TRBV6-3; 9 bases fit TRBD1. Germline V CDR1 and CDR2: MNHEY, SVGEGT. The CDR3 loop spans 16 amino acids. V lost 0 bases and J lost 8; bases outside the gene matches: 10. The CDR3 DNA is TGTGCCAGCAGTTACTCCGGACGGGACAGGGCTATGGGCTACACCTTC. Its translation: CASSYSGRDRAMGYTF.

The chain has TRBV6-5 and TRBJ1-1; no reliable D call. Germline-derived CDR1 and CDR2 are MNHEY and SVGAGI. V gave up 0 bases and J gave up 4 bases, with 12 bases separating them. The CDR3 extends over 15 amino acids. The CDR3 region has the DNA TGTGCCAGCAGTTACTCGACCGGGAGGGCCACTGAAGCTTTCTTT. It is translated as CASSYSTGRATEAFF.

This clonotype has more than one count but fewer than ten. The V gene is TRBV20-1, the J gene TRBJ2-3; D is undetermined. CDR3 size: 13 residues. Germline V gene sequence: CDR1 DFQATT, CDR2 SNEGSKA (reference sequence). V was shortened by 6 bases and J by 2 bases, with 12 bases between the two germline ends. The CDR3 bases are TGCAGTGCAAGAACACCGTTCACAGATACGCAGTATTTT. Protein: CSARTPFTDTQYF.

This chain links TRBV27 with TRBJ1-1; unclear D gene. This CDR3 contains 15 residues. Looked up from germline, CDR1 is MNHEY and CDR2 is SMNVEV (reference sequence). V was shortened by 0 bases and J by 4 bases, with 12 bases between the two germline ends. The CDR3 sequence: CASSLSFSVGTEAFF. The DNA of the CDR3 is TGTGCCAGCAGTTTATCTTTCTCGGTGGGCACTGAAGCTTTCTTT.

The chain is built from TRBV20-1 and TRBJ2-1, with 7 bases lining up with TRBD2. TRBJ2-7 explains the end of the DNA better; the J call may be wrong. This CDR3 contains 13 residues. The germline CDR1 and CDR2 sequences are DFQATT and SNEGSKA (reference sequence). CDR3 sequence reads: CSARGGIYNEQYF. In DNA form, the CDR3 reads TGCAGTGCTAGGGGGGGGATCTACAATGAGCAGTACTTC.

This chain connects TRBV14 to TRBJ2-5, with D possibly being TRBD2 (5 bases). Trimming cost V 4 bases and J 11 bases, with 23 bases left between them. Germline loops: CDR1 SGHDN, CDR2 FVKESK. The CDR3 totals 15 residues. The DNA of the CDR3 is TGTGCCAGCAGCCCGACTACGCCGATAAGAAGTGAGCAGTACTTC. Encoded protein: CASSPTTPIRSEQYF.

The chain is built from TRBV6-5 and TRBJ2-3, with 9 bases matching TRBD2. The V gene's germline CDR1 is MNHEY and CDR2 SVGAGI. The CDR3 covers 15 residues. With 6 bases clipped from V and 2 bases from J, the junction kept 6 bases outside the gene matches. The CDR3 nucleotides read TGTGCCAGCAGCCAAGCGGGGGGTTTCACAGATACGCAGTATTTT. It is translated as CASSQAGGFTDTQYF.

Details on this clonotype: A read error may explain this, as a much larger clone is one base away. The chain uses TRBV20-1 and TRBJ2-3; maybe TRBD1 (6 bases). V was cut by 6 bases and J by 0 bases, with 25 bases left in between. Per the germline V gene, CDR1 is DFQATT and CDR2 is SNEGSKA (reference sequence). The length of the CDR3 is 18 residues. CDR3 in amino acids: CSAGRLQTGGSSTDTQYF. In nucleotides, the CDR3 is TGCAGTGCCGGACGCCTCCAGACAGGCGGCTCTAGCACAGATACGCAGTATTTT.

DNA of the CDR3: TGTGCCAGCAGCCCAGTACAGGGGTTTAGTGAAAAACTGTTTTTT. It translates to CASSPVQGFSEKLFF. This sequence joins TRBV7-6 and TRBJ1-4; the match to TRBD1 covers 7 bases. This CDR3 spans 15 amino acids. Germline V gene sequence: CDR1 SGHVS, CDR2 FNYEAQ. Losses at the gene ends were 5 bases for V and 7 bases for J; bases not matched to a gene: 10.

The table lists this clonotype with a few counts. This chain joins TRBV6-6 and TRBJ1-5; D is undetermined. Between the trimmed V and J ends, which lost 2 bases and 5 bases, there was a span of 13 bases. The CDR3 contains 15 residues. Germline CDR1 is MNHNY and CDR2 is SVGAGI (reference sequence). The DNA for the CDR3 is TGTGCCAGCAGTTACGGGCAGGTAAACGATCAGCCCCAGCATTTT. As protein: CASSYGQVNDQPQHF.

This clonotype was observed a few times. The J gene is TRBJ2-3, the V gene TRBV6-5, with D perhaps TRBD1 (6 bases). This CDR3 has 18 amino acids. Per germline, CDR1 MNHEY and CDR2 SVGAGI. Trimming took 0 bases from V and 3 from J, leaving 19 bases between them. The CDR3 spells CASSYSKYDTGPTDTQYF. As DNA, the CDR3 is TGTGCCAGCAGTTACTCGAAGTATGATACAGGGCCAACAGATACGCAGTATTTT.

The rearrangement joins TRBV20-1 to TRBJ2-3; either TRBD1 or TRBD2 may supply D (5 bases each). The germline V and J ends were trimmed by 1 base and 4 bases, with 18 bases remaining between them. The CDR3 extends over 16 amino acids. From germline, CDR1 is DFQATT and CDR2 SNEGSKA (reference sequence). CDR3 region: CSARVRDAKLPDTQYF. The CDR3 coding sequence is TGCAGTGCTAGAGTTCGGGACGCGAAGTTACCAGATACGCAGTATTTT.

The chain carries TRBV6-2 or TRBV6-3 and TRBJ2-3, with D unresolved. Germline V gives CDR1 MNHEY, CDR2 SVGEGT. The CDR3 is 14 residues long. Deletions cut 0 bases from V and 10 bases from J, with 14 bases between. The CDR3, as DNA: TGTGCCAGCAGTTACTCTATTCTTGGAAACGCGCAGTATTTT. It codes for CASSYSILGNAQYF.

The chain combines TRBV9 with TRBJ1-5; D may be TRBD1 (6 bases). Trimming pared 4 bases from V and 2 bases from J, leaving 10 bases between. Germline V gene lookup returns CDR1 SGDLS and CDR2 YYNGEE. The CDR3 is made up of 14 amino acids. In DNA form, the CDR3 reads TGTGCCAGCAGCCAGAGGGGGGGCAATCAGCCCCAGCATTTT. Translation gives CASSQRGGNQPQHF.

CDR3 region: CSAMGGSDYGYTF. The CDR3 DNA reads as TGCAGTGCTATGGGAGGGTCAGACTATGGCTACACCTTC. The gene calls are TRBV20-1 and TRBJ1-2; D gene ambiguous. The V gene lost 4 bases and the J gene lost 3 bases, with 12 bases spanning the gap. The CDR3 runs 13 residues. Per the germline V gene, CDR1 is DFQATT and CDR2 is SNEGSKA (reference sequence).

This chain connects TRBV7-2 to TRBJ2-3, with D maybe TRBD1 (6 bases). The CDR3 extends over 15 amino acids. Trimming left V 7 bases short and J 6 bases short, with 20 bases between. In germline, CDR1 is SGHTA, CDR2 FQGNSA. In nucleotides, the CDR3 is TGTGCCAGCACCCTAGATAGCCTTAGGGGGGATACGCAGTATTTT. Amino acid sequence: CASTLDSLRGDTQYF.